These T cell receptor beta chains were read from a single sample in a study of shared clonotypes between healthy human individuals. Measured with immunoSEQ multiplex PCR; TCRdb has only the in-frame clones, and not every one. This table has 530,000 or so clones, about 79% appearing once. The sequenced material came from PBMCs. These receptors all stem from a woman in her forties in good health. Some clones in this sample may be carry-over from other donors' samples. Both conserved end residues are part of each CDR3. The listing skips clone size in some rows; elsewhere it reads once, few, many or a size class.

TRBV6-1	TRBJ2-7	.	CASTPRAGAAYEQYF
TRBV9	TRBJ2-3	.	CASSVGDYFTDTQYF
TRBV18	TRBJ1-5	.	CASSPQGPDQPQHF
TRBV4-3	TRBJ2-1	.	CASSQATGLAGHNEQFF
TRBV9	TRBJ2-2	once	CASSVSSHGGELFF
TRBV7-2	TRBJ2-3	.	CASSLGLHTDTQYF
TRBV18	TRBJ2-7	.	CASSPPSGTSGSLPYEQYF
TRBV28	TRBJ2-3	.	CASSSTSPPMQYF
TRBV5-6	TRBJ2-3	.	CASSSDRGASFYSTDTQYF
TRBV28	TRBJ2-1	.	CASSFARYNEQFF
TRBV18	TRBJ2-7	.	CASSRGTEEQYF
TRBV18	TRBJ1-1	.	CASSPALAANTEAFF
TRBV4-1	TRBJ2-7	few	CASSLRGTGKDEQYF
TRBV29-1	TRBJ1-1	.	CSVVGSGGLNTEAFF
TRBV5-4	TRBJ2-7	.	CASSLGLAGVGEQYF
TRBV19	TRBJ2-7	.	CASSTAGGLAGTEQYF
TRBV19	TRBJ1-1	.	CASIPRQGRHEAFF
TRBV28	.	.	CASSPLAGTYEQYF
TRBV27	TRBJ2-7	few	CASRTRLHEQYF
TRBV18	TRBJ2-7	few	CASSPRTILAGGVSYEQYF
TRBV7-2	TRBJ1-2	.	CASSLGVNNYGYTF
TRBV7-9	TRBJ2-7	.	CASSGLTSYEQYF
TRBV28	TRBJ2-3	.	CASSLDGTGSDTQYF
TRBV7-9	TRBJ2-2	.	CASRQRWASETNTGELFF
TRBV19	TRBJ2-3	.	CASSLGGVGTDTQYF
TRBV9	TRBJ2-3	.	CASSPYRGPDTQYF
TRBV11-2	TRBJ2-3	.	CASSFGQPSTDTQYF